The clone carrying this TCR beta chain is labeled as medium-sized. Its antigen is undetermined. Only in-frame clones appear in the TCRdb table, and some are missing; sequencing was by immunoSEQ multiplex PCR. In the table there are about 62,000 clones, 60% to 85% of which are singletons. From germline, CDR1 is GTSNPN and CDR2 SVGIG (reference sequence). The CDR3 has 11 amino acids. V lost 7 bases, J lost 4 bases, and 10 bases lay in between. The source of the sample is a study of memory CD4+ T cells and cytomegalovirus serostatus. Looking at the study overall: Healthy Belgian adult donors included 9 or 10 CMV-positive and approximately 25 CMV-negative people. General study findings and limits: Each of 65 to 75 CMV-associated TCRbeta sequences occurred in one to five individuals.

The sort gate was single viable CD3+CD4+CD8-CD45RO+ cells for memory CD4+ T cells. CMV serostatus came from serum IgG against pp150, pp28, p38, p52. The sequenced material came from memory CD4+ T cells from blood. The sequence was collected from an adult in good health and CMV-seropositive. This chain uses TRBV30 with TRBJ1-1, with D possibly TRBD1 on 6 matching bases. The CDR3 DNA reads TGTGCCTCTAAGGGGGGCACTGAAGCTTTCTTT. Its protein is CASKGGTEAFF.